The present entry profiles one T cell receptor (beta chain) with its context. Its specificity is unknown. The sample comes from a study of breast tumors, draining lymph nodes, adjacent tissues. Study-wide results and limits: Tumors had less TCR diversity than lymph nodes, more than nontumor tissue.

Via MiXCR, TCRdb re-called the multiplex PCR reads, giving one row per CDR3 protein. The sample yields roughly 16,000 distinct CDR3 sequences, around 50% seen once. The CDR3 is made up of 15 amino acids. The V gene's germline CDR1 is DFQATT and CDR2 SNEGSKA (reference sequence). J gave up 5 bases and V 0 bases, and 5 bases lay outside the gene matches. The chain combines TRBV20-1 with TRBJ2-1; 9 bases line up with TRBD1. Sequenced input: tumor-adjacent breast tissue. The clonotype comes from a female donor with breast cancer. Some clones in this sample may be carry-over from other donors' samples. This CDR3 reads CSARDLGTGNNEQFF. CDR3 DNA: TGCAGTGCTAGAGATCTAGGGACAGGGAACAATGAGCAGTTCTTC.